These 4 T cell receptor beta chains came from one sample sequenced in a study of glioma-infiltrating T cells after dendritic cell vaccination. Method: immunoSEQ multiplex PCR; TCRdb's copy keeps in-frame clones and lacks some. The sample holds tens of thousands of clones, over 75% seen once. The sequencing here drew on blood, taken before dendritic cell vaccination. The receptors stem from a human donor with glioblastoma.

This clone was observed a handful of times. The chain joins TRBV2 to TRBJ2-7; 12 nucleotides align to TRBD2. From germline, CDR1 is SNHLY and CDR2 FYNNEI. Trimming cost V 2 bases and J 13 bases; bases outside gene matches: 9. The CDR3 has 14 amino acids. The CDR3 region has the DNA TGTGCCAGCAGTGAACCCCGGCTAGCGGGGGGGCCCTACTTC. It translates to CASSEPRLAGGPYF. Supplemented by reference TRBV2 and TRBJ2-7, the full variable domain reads EPEVTQTPSHQVTQMGQEVILRCVPISNHLYFYWYRQILGQKVEFLVSFYNNEISEKSEIFDDQFSVERPDGSNFTLKIRSTKLEDSAMYFCASSEPRLAGGPYFGPGTRLTVT.

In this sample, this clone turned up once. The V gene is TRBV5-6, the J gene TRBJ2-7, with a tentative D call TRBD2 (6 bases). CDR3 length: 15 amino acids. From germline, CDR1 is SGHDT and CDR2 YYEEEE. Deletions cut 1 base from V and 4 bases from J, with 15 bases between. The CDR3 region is CASSLNGGSEYEQYV. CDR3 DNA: TGTGCCAGCAGCTTGAACGGGGGTAGCGAGTACGAGCAGTACGTC.

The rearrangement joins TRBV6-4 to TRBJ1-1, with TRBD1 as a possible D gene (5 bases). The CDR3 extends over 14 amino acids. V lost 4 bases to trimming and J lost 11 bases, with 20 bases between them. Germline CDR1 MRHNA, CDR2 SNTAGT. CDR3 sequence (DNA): TGTGCCAGCAGTGCAGGACACGCTCCAAAGGCCGCTTTCTTT. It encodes CASSAGHAPKAAFF.

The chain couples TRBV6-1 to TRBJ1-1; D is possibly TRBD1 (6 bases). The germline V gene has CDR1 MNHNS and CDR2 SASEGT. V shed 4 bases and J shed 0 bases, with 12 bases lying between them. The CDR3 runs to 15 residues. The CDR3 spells CASSVQQGVNTEAFF. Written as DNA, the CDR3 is TGTGCCAGCAGTGTCCAACAGGGAGTGAACACTGAAGCTTTCTTT.